This TCR beta chain was documented in a study of blood T cell repertoires in COVID-19. CDR1 is PRHDT and CDR2 is FYEKMQ in the germline V gene (reference sequence). V was trimmed by 5 bases and J by 1 base, leaving 5 bases between them. This CDR3 region has 12 residues. Across under 25 US areas, participants ranged in age from 18 to 89 years. In assigning cohorts, the study relied on participant-reported clinical history. Original processing methods: Nucleated cell number was recorded as an estimate derived from reference gene primer amplification. The data were produced by immunoSEQ multiplex PCR, yet TCRdb's version contains in-frame clones alone and is incomplete. The V and J calls and clone size come from that table; D and trimming were worked out from the DNA. The sample shows roughly 500,000 clones, approximately 90% of them seen only once.

This rearrangement joins TRBV13 to TRBJ1-2; D gene uncertain. The sequence derives from a woman in her fifties or sixties who had recovered from COVID-19. The specimen sequenced was PBMCs or T cells enriched from blood (not recorded which). CDR3 nucleotide sequence: TGTGCCAGCAGCGGAGGTAACTATGGCTACACCTTC. Translating it yields CASSGGNYGYTF.